Listed here are 14 T cell receptor beta chains from one sample, sequenced in a study of vaccination effects on CD4 cells after COVID-19. Their target antigens are unknown. Some clones are missing from TCRdb's copy, which holds only in-frame ones; the method was immunoSEQ multiplex PCR. Here the sample spans about 24,000 clones, roughly 80% being singletons. Before sequencing took place, the ViraFEST assay used viral peptide pools to expand antigen-specific CD4+ T cells. When nine to ten days of culture had elapsed, CD4+ T cells were isolated. Two-dose BNT162b2 or mRNA-1273 vaccination was given to participants. The input for sequencing was CD4+ T cells from PBMCs cultured with SARS-CoV-2 spike peptides, taken after COVID-19 vaccination. Receptors were obtained from a human donor who received a COVID-19 vaccine. Some clones in this sample may be carry-over from other donors' samples.

The chain is built from TRBV6-6 and TRBJ1-1; 12 bases line up with TRBD1. The CDR3 loop spans 17 amino acids. CDR1 is MNHNY and CDR2 is SVGAGI in the germline V gene (reference sequence). Germline trimming cut 5 bases from V and 0 bases from J; bases unmatched to any gene: 7. CDR3 DNA: TGTGCCAGCAGTCCCCTGGGACAGGGGGCTTTGAACACTGAAGCTTTCTTT. Translated, it gives CASSPLGQGALNTEAFF.

V is TRBV28 and J is TRBJ2-1, with TRBD2 matching 7 bases. CDR1 and CDR2 from the germline V gene are MDHEN and SYDVKM. The length of the CDR3 is 11 residues. The J segment lost 9 bases and the V segment lost 8 bases, leaving 4 bases of the junction unmatched. CDR3 loop: CASWTRGEQFF. CDR3 coding DNA: TGTGCCAGCTGGACTAGGGGTGAGCAGTTCTTC.

The chain has TRBV7-9 and TRBJ2-6; D call uncertain. CDR3 length equals 14 residues. CDR1 and CDR2 from the germline V gene are SEHNR and FQNEAQ (reference sequence). V was shortened by 2 bases and J by 2 bases, with 4 bases between the two germline ends. The CDR3 protein is CASSLLAGANVLTF. DNA of the CDR3: TGTGCCAGCAGCTTACTGGCTGGGGCCAACGTCCTGACTTTC.

The chain has TRBV11-3 and TRBJ2-5; D may be TRBD2 (5 bases). There are 13 residues in the CDR3. Germline CDR1 SGHNT, CDR2 YENEEA. The V end lost 1 base, the J end lost 5 bases, and 8 bases lay between the germline ends. In DNA form, the CDR3 reads TGTGCCAGCAGCTTAGTGGCGGGCGAGACCCAGTACTTC. It translates to CASSLVAGETQYF.

This chain connects TRBV5-1 to TRBJ2-2; D may correspond to TRBD1 or TRBD2 (6 bases each). The CDR3 loop spans 16 amino acids. The germline gives CDR1 SGHRS, CDR2 YFSETQ. V was clipped by 4 bases and J by 2 bases, with 15 bases between them. Here the CDR3 reads CASSPGAGPNTGELFF. The DNA for the CDR3 is TGCGCCAGCAGCCCGGGGGCGGGCCCAAACACCGGGGAGCTGTTTTTT. The full variable domain, with the rest looked up from reference TRBV5-1 and TRBJ2-2, is KAGVTQTPRYLIKTRGQQVTLSCSPISGHRSVSWYQQTPGQGLQFLFEYFSETQRNKGNFPGRFSGRQFSNSRSEMNVSTLELGDSALYLCASSPGAGPNTGELFFGEGSRLTVL.

The rearrangement links TRBV30 to TRBJ2-2, with D uncertain. The CDR3 consists of 14 residues. V was cut by 5 bases and J by 0 bases, with 10 bases left in between. Germline loops: CDR1 GTSNPN, CDR2 SVGIG (reference sequence). The CDR3 is CAWGEDANTGELFF. The CDR3 nucleotides are TGTGCCTGGGGCGAGGACGCGAACACCGGGGAGCTGTTTTTT.

This clone occurred once. The chain recombines TRBV4-1 with TRBJ2-5; TRBD1 aligns across 9 bases. The CDR3 runs 17 residues. Germline V gene data show CDR1 as MGHRA and CDR2 as YSYEKL. The ends lost 4 bases at V and 4 bases at J; junction bases unmatched: 13. CDR3: CASSRVVGTGIGETQYF. CDR3 in DNA: TGCGCCAGCAGCCGCGTCGTCGGGACAGGGATTGGAGAGACCCAGTACTTC.

J is TRBJ2-3 and V is TRBV9; TRBD2 agrees at 10 bases. The CDR3 runs 16 residues. The J segment lost 8 bases and the V segment lost 0 bases, leaving 9 bases of the junction unmatched. Germline V gene sequence: CDR1 SGDLS, CDR2 YYNGEE. As DNA, the CDR3 is TGTGCCAGCAGCGTAGCGCAGGCTAGCGGGGGAGGTACGCAGTATTTT. This encodes CASSVAQASGGGTQYF.

CDR3 protein: CATSERDTNTGELFF. CDR3 DNA: TGTGCCACCAGTGAGCGGGACACCAACACCGGGGAGCTGTTTTTT. The gene calls are TRBV24-1 and TRBJ2-2, with D perhaps TRBD1 or TRBD2 (6 bases each). V was trimmed by 4 bases and J by 2 bases, leaving 10 bases between them. This CDR3 has 15 residues. Germline V gene sequence: CDR1 KGHDR, CDR2 SFDVKD.

The V gene is TRBV13, the J gene TRBJ1-3; TRBD1 is a possible D gene (5 bases). This CDR3 region has 14 residues. Germline V gene sequence: CDR1 PRHDT, CDR2 FYEKMQ (reference sequence). V was pared by 1 base and J by 3 bases, with 7 bases between. Here the CDR3 DNA reads TGTGCCAGCAGCTTAGTGGGGGATGGAAACACCATATATTTT. Translation gives CASSLVGDGNTIYF.

CDR3 coding DNA: TGTGCCAGCAGCTTAAGTCCAGGGAGCTCAGATACGCAGTATTTT. This gives the protein CASSLSPGSSDTQYF. The chain recombines TRBV7-2 with TRBJ2-3; the D call may be TRBD1 or TRBD2 (5 bases each). V was pared by 2 bases and J by 4 bases, with 13 bases between. The CDR3 runs to 15 residues. Germline CDR1 SGHTA, CDR2 FQGNSA.

The chain carries TRBV15 and TRBJ1-1, with 7 bases matching TRBD1. The CDR3 loop spans 17 amino acids. Unmatched junction bases numbered 10, after V lost 3 bases and J lost 0 bases. Germline V gives CDR1 LNHNV, CDR2 YYDKDF (reference sequence). CDR3: CATSREYGTDMNTEAFF. The DNA for the CDR3 is TGTGCCACCAGCAGGGAATATGGGACAGATATGAACACTGAAGCTTTCTTT.

This chain joins TRBV24-1 and TRBJ1-4; TRBD1 is a possible D gene (5 bases). CDR1 is KGHDR, CDR2 SFDVKD, per germline. The CDR3 spans 12 residues. The CDR3, as DNA: TGTACCAGACAGCACGGGAATGAAAAACTGTTTTTT. The encoded protein is CTRQHGNEKLFF.

V and J are TRBV5-1 and TRBJ2-6, with 7 bases aligning to TRBD1. The germline gives CDR1 SGHRS, CDR2 YFSETQ. Trimming at V came to 7 bases and at J to 1 base, leaving 8 bases not matched to a gene. The CDR3 covers 16 residues. The CDR3 nucleotides read TGCGCCAGCTTTCGGGACAGCCCATCTGGGGCCAACGTCCTGACTTTC. Its translation is CASFRDSPSGANVLTF.